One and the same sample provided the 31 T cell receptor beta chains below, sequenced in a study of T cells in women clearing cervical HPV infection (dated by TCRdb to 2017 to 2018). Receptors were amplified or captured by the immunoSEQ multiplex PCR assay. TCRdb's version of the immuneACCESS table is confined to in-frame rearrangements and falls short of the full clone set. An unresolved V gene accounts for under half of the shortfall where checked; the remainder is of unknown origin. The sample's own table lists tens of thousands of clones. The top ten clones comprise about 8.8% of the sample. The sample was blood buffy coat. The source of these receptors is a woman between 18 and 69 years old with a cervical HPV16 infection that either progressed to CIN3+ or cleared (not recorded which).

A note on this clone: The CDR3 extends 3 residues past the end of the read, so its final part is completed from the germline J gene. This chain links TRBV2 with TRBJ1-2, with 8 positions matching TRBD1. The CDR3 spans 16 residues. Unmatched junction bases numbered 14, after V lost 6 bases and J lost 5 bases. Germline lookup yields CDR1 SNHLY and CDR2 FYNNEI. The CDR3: CASRKGTGGSVYGYTF. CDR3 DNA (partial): TGTGCCAGCAGGAAGGGGACAGGTGGTAGTGTGTATGGC.

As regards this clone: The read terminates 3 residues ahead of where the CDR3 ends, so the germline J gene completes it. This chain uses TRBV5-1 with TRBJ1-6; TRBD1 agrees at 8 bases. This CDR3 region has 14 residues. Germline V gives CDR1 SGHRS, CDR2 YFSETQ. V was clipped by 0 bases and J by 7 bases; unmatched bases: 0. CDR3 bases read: TGCGCCAGCAGCTTGGGACAGGGGAATTCACCC. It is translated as CASSLGQGNSP. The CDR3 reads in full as CASSLGQGNSPLHF.

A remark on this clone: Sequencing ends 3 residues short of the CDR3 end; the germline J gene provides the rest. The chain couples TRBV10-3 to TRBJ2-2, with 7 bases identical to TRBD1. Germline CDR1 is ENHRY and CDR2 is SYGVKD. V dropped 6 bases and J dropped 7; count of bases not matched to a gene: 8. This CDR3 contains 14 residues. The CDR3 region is CAISSGQSVGELFF. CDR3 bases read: TGTGCCATCAGCTCGGGACAGTCAGTCGGGGAG.

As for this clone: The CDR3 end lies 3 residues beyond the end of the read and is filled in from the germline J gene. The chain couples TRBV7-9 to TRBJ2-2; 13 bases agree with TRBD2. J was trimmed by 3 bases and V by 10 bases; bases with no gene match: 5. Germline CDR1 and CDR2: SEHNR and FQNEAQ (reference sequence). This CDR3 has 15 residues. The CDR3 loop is CAIATSGGYTGELFF. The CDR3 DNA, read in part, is TGTGCCATTGCGACTAGCGGGGGGTACACCGGGGAG.

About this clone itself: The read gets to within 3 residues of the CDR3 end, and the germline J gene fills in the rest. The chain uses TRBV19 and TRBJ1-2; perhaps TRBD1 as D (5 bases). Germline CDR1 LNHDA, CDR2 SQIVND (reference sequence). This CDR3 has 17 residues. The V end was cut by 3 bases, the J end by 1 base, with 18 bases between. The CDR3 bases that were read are TGTGCCAGTAGTATTCCAGTCAGGGAATATGGTAACTATGGC. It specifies CASSIPVREYGNYG. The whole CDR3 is CASSIPVREYGNYGYTF.

The DNA read from the CDR3 is TGTGCCAGCAGCTCACTAGCGGGGGCTTACAATGAG. This gives the protein CASSSLAGAYNE. The complete CDR3 sequence is CASSSLAGAYNEQFF. This rearrangement joins TRBV7-2 to TRBJ2-1; 11 nucleotides match TRBD2. The read is 3 residues too short to cover the CDR3 end, so that end is filled in from the germline J gene. Germline CDR1 reads SGHTA; CDR2 reads FQGNSA. There are 15 residues in the CDR3. Germline trimming cut 4 bases from V and 4 bases from J; bases unmatched to any gene: 3.

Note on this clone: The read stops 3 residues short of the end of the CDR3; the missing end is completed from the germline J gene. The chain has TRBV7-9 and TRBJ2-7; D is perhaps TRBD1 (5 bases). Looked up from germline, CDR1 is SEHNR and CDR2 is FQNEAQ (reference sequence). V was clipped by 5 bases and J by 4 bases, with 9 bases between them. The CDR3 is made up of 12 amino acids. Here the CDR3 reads CASSGDSYEQYF. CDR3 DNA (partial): TGTGCCAGCAGCGGCGACAGTTACGAG.

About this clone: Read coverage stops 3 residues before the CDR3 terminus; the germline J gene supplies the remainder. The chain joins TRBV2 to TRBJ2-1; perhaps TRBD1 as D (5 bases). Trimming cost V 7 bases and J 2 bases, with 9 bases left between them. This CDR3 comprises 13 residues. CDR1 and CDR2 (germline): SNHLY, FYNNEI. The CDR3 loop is CASKARAYNEQFF. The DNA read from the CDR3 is TGTGCCAGCAAGGCCAGGGCCTACAATGAG.

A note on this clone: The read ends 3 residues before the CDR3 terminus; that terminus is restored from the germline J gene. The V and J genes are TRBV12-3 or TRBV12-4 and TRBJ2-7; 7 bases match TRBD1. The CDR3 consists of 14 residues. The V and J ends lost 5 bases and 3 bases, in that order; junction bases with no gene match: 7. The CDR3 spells CASSRDRVIYEQYF. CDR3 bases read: TGTGCCAGCAGTCGAGACAGGGTCATCTACGAG.

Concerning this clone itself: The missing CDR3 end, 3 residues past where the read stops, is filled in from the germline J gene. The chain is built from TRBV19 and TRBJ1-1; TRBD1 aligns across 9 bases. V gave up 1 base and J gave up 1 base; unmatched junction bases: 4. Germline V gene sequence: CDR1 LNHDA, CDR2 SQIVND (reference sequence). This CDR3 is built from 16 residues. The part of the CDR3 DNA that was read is TGTGCCAGTAGTATAGGGGGGACAGGGCCGAACACTGAA. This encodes CASSIGGTGPNTE. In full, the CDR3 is CASSIGGTGPNTEAFF.

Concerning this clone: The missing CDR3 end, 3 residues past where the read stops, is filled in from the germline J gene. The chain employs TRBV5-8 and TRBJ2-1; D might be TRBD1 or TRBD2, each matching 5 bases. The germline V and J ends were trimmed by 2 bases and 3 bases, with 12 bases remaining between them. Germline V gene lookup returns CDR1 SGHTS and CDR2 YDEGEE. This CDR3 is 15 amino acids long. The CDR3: CASSFLERGYNEQFF. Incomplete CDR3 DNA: TGTGCCAGCAGCTTCTTGGAGAGGGGCTACAATGAG.

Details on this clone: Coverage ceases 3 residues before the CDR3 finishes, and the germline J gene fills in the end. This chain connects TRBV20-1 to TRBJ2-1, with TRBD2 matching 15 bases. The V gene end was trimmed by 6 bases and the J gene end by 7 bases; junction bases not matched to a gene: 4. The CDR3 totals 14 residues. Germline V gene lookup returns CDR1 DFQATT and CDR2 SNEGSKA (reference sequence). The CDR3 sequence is CSAGTSGRINEQFF. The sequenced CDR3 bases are TGCAGTGCCGGGACTAGCGGGAGGATTAATGAG.

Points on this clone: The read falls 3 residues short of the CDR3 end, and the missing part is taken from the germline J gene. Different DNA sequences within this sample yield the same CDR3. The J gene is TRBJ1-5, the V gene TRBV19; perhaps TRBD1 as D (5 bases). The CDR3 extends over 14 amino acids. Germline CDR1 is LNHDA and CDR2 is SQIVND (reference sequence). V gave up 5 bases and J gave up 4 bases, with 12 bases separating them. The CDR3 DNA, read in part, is TGTGCCAGTAGTGGGACGGGGGGTAATCAGCCC. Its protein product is CASSGTGGNQP. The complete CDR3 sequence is CASSGTGGNQPQHF.

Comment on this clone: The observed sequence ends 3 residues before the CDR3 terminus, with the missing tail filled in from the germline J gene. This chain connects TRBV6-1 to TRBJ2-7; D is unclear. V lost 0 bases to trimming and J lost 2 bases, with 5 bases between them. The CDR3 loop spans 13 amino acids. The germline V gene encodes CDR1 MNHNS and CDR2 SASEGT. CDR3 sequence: CASSEATTYEQYF. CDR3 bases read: TGTGCCAGCAGTGAAGCCACTACCTACGAG.

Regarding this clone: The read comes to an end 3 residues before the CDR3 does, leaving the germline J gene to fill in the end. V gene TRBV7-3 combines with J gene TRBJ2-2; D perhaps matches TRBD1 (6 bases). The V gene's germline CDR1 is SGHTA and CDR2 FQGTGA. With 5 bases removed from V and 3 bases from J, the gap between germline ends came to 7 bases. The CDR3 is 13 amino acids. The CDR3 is CASSRQDTGELFF. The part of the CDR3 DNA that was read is TGTGCCAGCAGCCGACAGGACACCGGGGAG.

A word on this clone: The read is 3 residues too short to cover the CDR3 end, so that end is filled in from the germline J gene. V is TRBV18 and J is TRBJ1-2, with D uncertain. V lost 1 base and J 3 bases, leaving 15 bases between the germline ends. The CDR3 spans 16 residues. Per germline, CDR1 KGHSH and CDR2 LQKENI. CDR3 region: CASSPLRGSRDYGYTF. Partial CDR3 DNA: TGTGCCAGCTCACCACTAAGAGGGTCCAGAGACTATGGC.

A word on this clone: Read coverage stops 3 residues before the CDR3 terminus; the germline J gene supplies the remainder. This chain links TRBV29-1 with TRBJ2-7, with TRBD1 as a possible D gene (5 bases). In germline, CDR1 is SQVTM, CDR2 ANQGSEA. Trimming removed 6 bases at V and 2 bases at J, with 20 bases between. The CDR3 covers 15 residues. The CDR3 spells CSVNGVPGIPYEQYF. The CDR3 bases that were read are TGCAGCGTCAATGGGGTGCCAGGGATACCCTACGAG.

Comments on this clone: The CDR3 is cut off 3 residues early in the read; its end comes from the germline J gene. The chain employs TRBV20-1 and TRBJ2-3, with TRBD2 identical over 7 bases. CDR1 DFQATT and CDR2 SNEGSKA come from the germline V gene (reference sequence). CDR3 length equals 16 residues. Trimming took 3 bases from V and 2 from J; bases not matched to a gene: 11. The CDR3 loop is CSARGGASGHTDTQYF. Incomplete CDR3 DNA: TGCAGTGCTAGGGGAGGGGCTAGCGGCCACACAGATACG.

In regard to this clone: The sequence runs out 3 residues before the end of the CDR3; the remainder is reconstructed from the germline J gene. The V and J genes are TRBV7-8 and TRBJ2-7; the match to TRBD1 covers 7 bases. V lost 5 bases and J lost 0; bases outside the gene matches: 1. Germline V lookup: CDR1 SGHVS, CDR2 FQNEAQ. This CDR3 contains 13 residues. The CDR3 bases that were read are TGTGCCAGCAGCAGGGACAGCTCCTACGAG. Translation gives CASSRDSSYE. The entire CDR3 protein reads CASSRDSSYEQYF.

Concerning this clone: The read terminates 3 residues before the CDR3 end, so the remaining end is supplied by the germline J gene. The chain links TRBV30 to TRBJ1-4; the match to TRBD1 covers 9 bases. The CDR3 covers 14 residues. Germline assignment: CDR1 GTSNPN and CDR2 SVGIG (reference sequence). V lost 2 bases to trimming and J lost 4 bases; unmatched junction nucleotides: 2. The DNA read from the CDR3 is TGTGCCTGGAGTCGGGACAGGGTTAATGAAAAA. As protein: CAWSRDRVNEK. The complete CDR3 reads CAWSRDRVNEKLFF. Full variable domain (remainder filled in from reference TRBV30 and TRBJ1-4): SQTIHQWPATLVQPVGSPLSLECTVEGTSNPNLYWYRQAAGRGLQLLFYSVGIGQISSEVPQNLSASRPQDRQFILSSKKLLLSDSGFYLCAWSRDRVNEKLFFGSGTQLSVL.

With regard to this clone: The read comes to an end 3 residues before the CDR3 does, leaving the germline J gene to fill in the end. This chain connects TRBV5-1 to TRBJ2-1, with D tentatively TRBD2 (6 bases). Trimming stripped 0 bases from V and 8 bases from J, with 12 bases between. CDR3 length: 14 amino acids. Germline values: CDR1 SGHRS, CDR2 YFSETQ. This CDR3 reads CASSLVSGVDEQFF. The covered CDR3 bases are TGCGCCAGCAGCTTGGTGTCGGGGGTGGATGAG.

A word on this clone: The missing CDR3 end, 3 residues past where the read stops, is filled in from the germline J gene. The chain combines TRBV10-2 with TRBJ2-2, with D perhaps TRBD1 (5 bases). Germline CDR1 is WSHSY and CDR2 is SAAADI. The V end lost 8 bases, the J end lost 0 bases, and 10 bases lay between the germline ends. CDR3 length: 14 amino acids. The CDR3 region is CASVTESNTGELFF. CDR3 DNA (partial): TGCGCCAGCGTGACAGAATCGAACACCGGGGAG.

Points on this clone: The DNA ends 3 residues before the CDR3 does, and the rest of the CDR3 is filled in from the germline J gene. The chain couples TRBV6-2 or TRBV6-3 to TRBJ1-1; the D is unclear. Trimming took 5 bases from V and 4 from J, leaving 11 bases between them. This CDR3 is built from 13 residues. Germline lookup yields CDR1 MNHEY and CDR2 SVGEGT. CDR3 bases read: TGTGCCAGCAGTAAAAATATCGGCACTGAA. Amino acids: CASSKNIGTE. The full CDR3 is CASSKNIGTEAFF.

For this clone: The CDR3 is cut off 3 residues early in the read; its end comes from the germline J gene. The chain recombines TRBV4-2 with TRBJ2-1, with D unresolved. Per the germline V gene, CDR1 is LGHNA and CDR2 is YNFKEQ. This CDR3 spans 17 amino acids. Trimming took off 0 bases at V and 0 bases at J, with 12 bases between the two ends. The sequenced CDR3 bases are TGTGCCAGCAGCCAAGAAACTGCACTGAGCTCCTACAATGAG. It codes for CASSQETALSSYNE. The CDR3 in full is CASSQETALSSYNEQFF.

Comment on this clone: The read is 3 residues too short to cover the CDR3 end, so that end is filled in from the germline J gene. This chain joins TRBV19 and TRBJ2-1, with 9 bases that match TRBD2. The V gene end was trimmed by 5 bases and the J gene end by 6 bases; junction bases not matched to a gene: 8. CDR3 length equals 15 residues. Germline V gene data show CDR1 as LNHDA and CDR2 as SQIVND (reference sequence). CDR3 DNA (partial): TGTGCCAGTAGTCCAATAGCGGGAGAAGGCAATGAG. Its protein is CASSPIAGEGNE. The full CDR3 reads CASSPIAGEGNEQFF.

The DNA read from the CDR3 is TGCGCCAGCAGCCGGAGTCAGGGAACCGATACTTGGTCACCC. Residues: CASSRSQGTDTWSP. The whole CDR3 is CASSRSQGTDTWSPLHF. The chain uses TRBV5-1 and TRBJ1-6, with a possible D match to TRBD1 (5 bases). The read stops 3 residues short of the end of the CDR3; the missing end is completed from the germline J gene. Germline values: CDR1 SGHRS, CDR2 YFSETQ. CDR3 length: 17 residues. The germline V and J ends were trimmed by 4 bases and 10 bases, with 24 bases remaining between them.

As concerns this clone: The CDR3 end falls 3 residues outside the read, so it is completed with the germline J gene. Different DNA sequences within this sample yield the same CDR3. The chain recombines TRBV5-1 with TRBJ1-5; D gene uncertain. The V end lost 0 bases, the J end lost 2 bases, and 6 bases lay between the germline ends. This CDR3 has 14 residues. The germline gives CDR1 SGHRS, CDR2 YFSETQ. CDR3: CASSLEAGNQPQHF. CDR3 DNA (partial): TGCGCCAGCAGCTTGGAGGCAGGCAATCAGCCC.

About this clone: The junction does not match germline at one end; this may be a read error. This chain's CDR3 is CASSQATSQVNTQYF. The DNA read from the CDR3 is TGCGCCAGCAGCCAGGCTACTAGCCAGGTGAATACG. The chain joins TRBV4-2 to TRBJ2-3, with D perhaps matching TRBD2 (6 bases). The CDR3 end falls 3 residues outside the read, so it is completed with the germline J gene. CDR3 size: 15 residues. The germline gives CDR1 LGHNA, CDR2 YNFKEQ.

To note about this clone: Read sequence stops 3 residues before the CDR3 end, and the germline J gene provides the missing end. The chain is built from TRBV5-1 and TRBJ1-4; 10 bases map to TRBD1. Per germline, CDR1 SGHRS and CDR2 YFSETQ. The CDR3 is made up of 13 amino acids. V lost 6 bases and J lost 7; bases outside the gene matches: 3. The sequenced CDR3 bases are TGCGCCAGCATGGGACAGGGGAGTGAAAAA. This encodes CASMGQGSEK. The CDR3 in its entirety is CASMGQGSEKLFF. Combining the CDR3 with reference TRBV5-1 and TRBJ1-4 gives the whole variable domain KAGVTQTPRYLIKTRGQQVTLSCSPISGHRSVSWYQQTPGQGLQFLFEYFSETQRNKGNFPGRFSGRQFSNSRSEMNVSTLELGDSALYLCASMGQGSEKLFFGSGTQLSVL.

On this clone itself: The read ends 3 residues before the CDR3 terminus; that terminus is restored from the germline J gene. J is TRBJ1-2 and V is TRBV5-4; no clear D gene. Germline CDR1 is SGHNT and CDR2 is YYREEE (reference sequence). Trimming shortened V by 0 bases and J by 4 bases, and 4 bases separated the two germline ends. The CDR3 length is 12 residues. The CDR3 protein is CASSLEGYGYTF. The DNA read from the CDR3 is TGTGCCAGCAGCTTGGAGGGCTATGGC.

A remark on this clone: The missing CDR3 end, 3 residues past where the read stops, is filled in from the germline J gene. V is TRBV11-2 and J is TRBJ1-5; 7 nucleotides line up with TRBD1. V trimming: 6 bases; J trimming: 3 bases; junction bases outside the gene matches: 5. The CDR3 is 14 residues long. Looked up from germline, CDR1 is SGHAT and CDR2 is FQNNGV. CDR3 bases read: TGTGCCAGCAGTCCGACAGGGATCAATCAGCCC. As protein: CASSPTGINQP. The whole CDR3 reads CASSPTGINQPQHF. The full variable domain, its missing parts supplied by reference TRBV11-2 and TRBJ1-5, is EAGVAQSPRYKIIEKRQSVAFWCNPISGHATLYWYQQILGQGPKLLIQFQNNGVVDDSQLPKDRFSAERLKGVDSTLKIQPAKLEDSAVYLCASSPTGINQPQHFGDGTRLSIL.